The clone carrying this TCR beta chain was detected only once. The entry originates in a study of blood T cell repertoires in COVID-19. Study context: T cells, B-cell-depleted T cells, or PBMCs provided the cDNA or gDNA that served as material.

Using immunoSEQ multiplex PCR, the repertoire was profiled, and TCRdb retains in-frame clones only, with some absent. The table includes 150,000 to 200,000 clones, 88% detected once. This CDR3 contains 15 residues. The V gene's germline CDR1 is SGHKS and CDR2 YYEKEE (reference sequence). V shed 6 bases and J shed 5 bases, with 21 bases lying between them. The TCR was taken from a human donor in a cohort sampled during active COVID-19. Sequencing was performed on peripheral blood. This chain joins TRBV5-5 and TRBJ2-7; weak D call: TRBD2 (5 bases). The CDR3 region has the DNA TGTGCCAGCACCATAGAGGGCCTAAACCCCCACGAGCAGTACTTC. Its protein product is CASTIEGLNPHEQYF.